This T cell receptor (beta chain) is drawn from a study of blood T cell repertoires in COVID-19. Overall study context: Specimens from acute and convalescent COVID-19 originated in the United States, Italy and Spain. From T cells, B-cell-depleted T cells, or PBMCs came the material, which was cDNA or gDNA.

This clone was seen once. CDR3 size: 12 residues. Trimming took off 5 bases at V and 8 bases at J, with 12 bases between the two ends. In germline, CDR1 is MNHEY, CDR2 SMNVEV (reference sequence). The protocol was immunoSEQ multiplex PCR, while the TCRdb copy is restricted to in-frame clones and leaves out a portion. The table includes around 220,000 clones, about 90% detected once. This TCR derives from a man aged 40-50 years with active or convalescent COVID-19. Source material: peripheral blood. This sequence joins TRBV27 and TRBJ1-2, with D possibly matching TRBD1 (6 bases). CDR3 sequence reads: CASSKQGWGYTF. CDR3 bases: TGTGCCAGCAGTAAACAGGGCTGGGGCTACACCTTC.